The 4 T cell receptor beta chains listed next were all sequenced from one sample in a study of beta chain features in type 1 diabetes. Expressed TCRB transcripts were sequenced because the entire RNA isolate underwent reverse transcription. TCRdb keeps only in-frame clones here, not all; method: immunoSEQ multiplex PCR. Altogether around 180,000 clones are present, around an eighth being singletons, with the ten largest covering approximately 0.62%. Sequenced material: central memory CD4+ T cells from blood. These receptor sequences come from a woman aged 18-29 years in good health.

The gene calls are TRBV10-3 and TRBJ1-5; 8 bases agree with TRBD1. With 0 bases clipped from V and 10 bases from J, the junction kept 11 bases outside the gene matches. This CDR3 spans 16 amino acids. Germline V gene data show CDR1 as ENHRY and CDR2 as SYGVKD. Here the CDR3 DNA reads TGTGCCATCAGTGAGTCGATCGGGACAGGCGCCGTTCCCCAGCATTTT. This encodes CAISESIGTGAVPQHF.

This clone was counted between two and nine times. This CDR3 is CASSLDAGRRGEQYF. For the CDR3, the DNA is TGTGCCAGCAGCTTAGATGCCGGGAGAAGGGGCGAGCAGTACTTC. The J gene is TRBJ2-7, the V gene TRBV7-6, with a weak D call TRBD2 (6 bases). The ends were cut back, 1 base at V and 6 bases at J, with 16 bases in the middle. The CDR3 length is 15 residues. CDR1 is SGHVS, CDR2 FNYEAQ, per germline.

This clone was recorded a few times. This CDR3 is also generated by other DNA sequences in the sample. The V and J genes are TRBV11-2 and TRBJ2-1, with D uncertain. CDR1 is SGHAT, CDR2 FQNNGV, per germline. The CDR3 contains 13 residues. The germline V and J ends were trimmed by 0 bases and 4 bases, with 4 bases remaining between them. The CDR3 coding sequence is TGTGCCAGCAGCTTAGAGAGGTACAATGAGCAGTTCTTC. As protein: CASSLERYNEQFF.

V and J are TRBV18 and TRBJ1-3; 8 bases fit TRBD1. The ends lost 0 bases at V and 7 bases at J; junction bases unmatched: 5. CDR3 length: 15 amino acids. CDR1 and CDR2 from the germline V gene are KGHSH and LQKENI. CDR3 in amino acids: CASSPPTGGRNTIYF. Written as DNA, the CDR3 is TGTGCCAGCTCACCACCAACAGGGGGACGGAACACCATATATTTT.